The next 15 T cell receptor beta chains were all read from a single sample in a study of identical twins. Each CDR3 protein is one row after TCRdb ran MiXCR on the 5' RACE reads. The repertoire holds about 690,000 distinct CDR3 sequences, with about 20% as singletons. The same data also contributed to another study, on T cells expressing NK-cell markers.

Sample: PBMCs. The source is a woman between 18 and 29 years old in good health.

This chain joins TRBV11-2 and TRBJ2-7; D not resolved. V lost 5 bases to trimming and J lost 5 bases, with 25 bases between them. This CDR3 comprises 17 residues. Germline V gene lookup returns CDR1 SGHAT and CDR2 FQNNGV. Here the CDR3 reads CASSTRTIASSIDEQYF. CDR3 DNA sequence: TGTGCCAGCAGCACGAGAACCATAGCTTCGTCAATCGACGAGCAGTACTTC.

CDR3 loop: CASSVGTVSYNEQFF. CDR3 nucleotides: TGTGCCAGCAGCGTAGGGACAGTCTCCTACAATGAGCAGTTCTTC. J is TRBJ2-1 and V is TRBV9; perhaps TRBD1 as D (6 bases). This CDR3 is built from 15 residues. The germline CDR1 and CDR2 sequences are SGDLS and YYNGEE. With 0 bases removed from V and 0 bases from J, the gap between germline ends came to 7 bases.

The chain carries TRBV2 and TRBJ1-1; unclear D gene. This CDR3 has 10 amino acids. CDR1 and CDR2 (germline): SNHLY, FYNNEI. CDR3 sequence reads: CARKGTEAFF. The CDR3 DNA is TGTGCACGGAAAGGCACTGAAGCTTTCTTT.

The rearrangement links TRBV29-1 to TRBJ2-2; D perhaps matches TRBD1 (6 bases). Trimming shortened V by 6 bases and J by 5 bases, and 10 bases separated the two germline ends. The CDR3 consists of 12 residues. CDR1 and CDR2 from the germline V gene are SQVTM and ANQGSEA. The CDR3 coding sequence is TGCAGCGTAACAACAGGGACCGGGGAGCTGTTTTTT. Translation gives CSVTTGTGELFF.

This clonotype has at least ten counts. The V call is TRBV15, the J call TRBJ2-1; D gene ambiguous. The length of the CDR3 is 15 residues. Looked up from germline, CDR1 is LNHNV and CDR2 is YYDKDF (reference sequence). Trimming left V 5 bases short and J 1 base short, with 12 bases between. DNA of the CDR3: TGTGCCACCAGCGGTCGGCTATCGTCCTACAATGAGCAGTTCTTC. The encoded protein is CATSGRLSSYNEQFF.

This clonotype was seen only a few times. The rearrangement joins TRBV5-1 to TRBJ1-1; D remains unclear. Germline V gene lookup returns CDR1 SGHRS and CDR2 YFSETQ. Trimming shortened V by 1 base and J by 1 base, and 11 bases separated the two germline ends. This CDR3 has 15 amino acids. CDR3 in amino acids: CASSLSPGKNTEAFF. The CDR3 nucleotides read TGCGCCAGCAGCTTGAGTCCAGGAAAGAACACTGAAGCTTTCTTT. Filled out from reference TRBV5-1 and TRBJ1-1, the complete variable domain reads KAGVTQTPRYLIKTRGQQVTLSCSPISGHRSVSWYQQTPGQGLQFLFEYFSETQRNKGNFPGRFSGRQFSNSRSEMNVSTLELGDSALYLCASSLSPGKNTEAFFGQGTRLTVV.

The rearrangement links TRBV28 to TRBJ2-5, with a tentative D call TRBD2 (5 bases). Trimming removed 7 bases from V and 3 bases from J, with 15 bases in between. The germline V gene encodes CDR1 MDHEN and CDR2 SYDVKM. This CDR3 region has 14 residues. Here the CDR3 reads CASKLYGVEETQYF. CDR3 sequence (DNA): TGTGCCAGCAAACTCTACGGGGTAGAAGAGACCCAGTACTTC.

This chain joins TRBV20-1 and TRBJ2-3; D unclear. The closer fit of TRBJ1-5 to the DNA end suggests the J call may be wrong. Germline values: CDR1 DFQATT, CDR2 SNEGSKA (reference sequence). The CDR3 spans 15 residues. CDR3 nucleotides: TGCAGTGCGCAAGTAGTGACGGGCGTCACAGATACGCAGCATTTT. This gives the protein CSAQVVTGVTDTQHF.

In its sample, this clonotype was seen a few times. The V gene is TRBV12-5, the J gene TRBJ2-7; D unresolved. The CDR3 runs to 12 residues. Looked up from germline, CDR1 is LGHNT and CDR2 is FRNRAP. V was cut by 2 bases and J by 6 bases, with 8 bases left in between. CDR3 region: CASGLSYSEQYF. As DNA, the CDR3 is TGTGCTAGTGGTTTGTCCTACTCCGAGCAGTACTTC.

In its sample, this clonotype was seen a few times. V usage is TRBV12-3 or TRBV12-4 and J usage is TRBJ1-4, with D hard to call. The CDR3 is 15 residues long. The V gene lost 3 bases and the J gene lost 0 bases, with 8 bases spanning the gap. The CDR3 loop reads CASSLRRATNEKLFF. DNA of the CDR3: TGTGCCAGCAGTTTGCGGCGGGCAACTAATGAAAAACTGTTTTTT.

The chain carries TRBV9 and TRBJ2-1, with TRBD2 as a possible D gene (6 bases). Looked up from germline, CDR1 is SGDLS and CDR2 is YYNGEE. The CDR3 is 17 amino acids. V was clipped by 3 bases and J by 3 bases, with 19 bases between them. The CDR3 region has the DNA TGTGCCAGCAGCGGGAGGGAAGAGGGAGTGAACTACAATGAGCAGTTCTTC. It translates to CASSGREEGVNYNEQFF.

This clonotype was detected a few times. DNA for the CDR3: TGTGCCAGCAGTCAGTGGGGGAATGAGCAGTTCTTC. Translated, it gives CASSQWGNEQFF. The rearrangement uses TRBV27 and TRBJ2-1; D tentatively fits TRBD1 or TRBD2 (5 bases each). V gave up 5 bases and J gave up 7 bases, with 9 bases separating them. The length of the CDR3 is 12 residues. In germline, CDR1 is MNHEY, CDR2 SMNVEV (reference sequence).

The CDR3 bases are TGTGCCACCACCACTGGGTACGAGCAGTACTTC. It translates to CATTTGYEQYF. The V call is TRBV6-5, the J call TRBJ2-7; D remains unclear. The germline V and J ends were trimmed by 10 bases and 4 bases, with 11 bases remaining between them. This CDR3 region has 11 residues. The germline V gene encodes CDR1 MNHEY and CDR2 SVGAGI.

At least ten counts were recorded for this clonotype. V is TRBV12-3 or TRBV12-4 and J is TRBJ1-2; D gene unclear. This CDR3 spans 12 amino acids. Trimming removed 6 bases from V and 8 bases from J, with 13 bases in between. Written as DNA, the CDR3 is TGTGCCAGCAGCCGTGGGGTGGAAGGCTACACCTTC. Translated, it gives CASSRGVEGYTF.

The chain employs TRBV12-3 or TRBV12-4 and TRBJ2-2; tentative D call: TRBD2 (5 bases). V gave up 5 bases and J gave up 2 bases, with 15 bases separating them. This CDR3 contains 16 residues. The CDR3 coding sequence is TGTGCCAGCAGTCCCCCTCGAGGGCGTAACACCGGGGAGCTGTTTTTT. Residues: CASSPPRGRNTGELFF.